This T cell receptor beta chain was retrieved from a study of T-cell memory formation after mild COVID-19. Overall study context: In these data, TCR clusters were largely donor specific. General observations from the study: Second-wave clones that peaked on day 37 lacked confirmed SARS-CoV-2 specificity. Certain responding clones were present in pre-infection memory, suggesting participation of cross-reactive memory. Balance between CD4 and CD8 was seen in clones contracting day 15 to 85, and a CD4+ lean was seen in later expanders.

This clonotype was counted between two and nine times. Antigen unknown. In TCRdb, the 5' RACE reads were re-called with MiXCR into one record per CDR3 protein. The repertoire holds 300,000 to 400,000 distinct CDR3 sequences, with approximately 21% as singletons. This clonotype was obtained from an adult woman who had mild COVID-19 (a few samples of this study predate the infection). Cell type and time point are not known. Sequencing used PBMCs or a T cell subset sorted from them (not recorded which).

The CDR3 here is CASSWGGRTDTQYF. As DNA, the CDR3 is TGCGCCAGCAGCTGGGGGGGCCGGACAGATACGCAGTATTTT. V and J are TRBV5-1 and TRBJ2-3; TRBD2 might be the D (7 bases). With 3 bases removed from V and 3 bases from J, the gap between germline ends came to 11 bases. Germline CDR1 SGHRS, CDR2 YFSETQ. The CDR3 sequence is 14 residues long.